Included here is one T cell receptor beta chain sequence, with context. Its antigen remains unidentified. Deletions cut 10 bases from V and 5 bases from J, with 17 bases between. In germline, CDR1 is LNHDA, CDR2 SQIVND (reference sequence). This CDR3 has 13 residues. Naive CD4+ cells were CD45RA-selected; the remaining cells were memory. TCRdb's table, derived via immunoSEQ multiplex PCR, lists solely in-frame clones and lacks some. The table lists 2 million to 3 million clones, 93% of them singletons. This sample stems from a study of shared clonotypes between healthy human individuals. Points from the study as a whole: Represented genetic and exposure-history diversity was restricted by having few donors. Clonotype sharing among the donors was expected to vary with sequencing depth. Tissues were not sampled, only blood, and their repertoires likely differ.

The sequence was obtained from a young man in good health. Some clones in this sample may be carry-over from other donors' samples. Sequenced sample: naive CD4+ T cells from PBMCs. Documented subset: CD45RA+ positively selected. The rearrangement joins TRBV19 to TRBJ1-2; D gene ambiguous. CDR3 region: CATNVGGGYGYTF. As DNA, the CDR3 is TGTGCCACCAACGTTGGAGGAGGTTATGGCTACACCTTC.